A single sample is the source of the 10 T cell receptor beta chains below, sequenced in a study of early T cells in non-severe SARS-CoV-2 infection. TCRdb reprocessed the 5' RACE reads via MiXCR and lists one record per CDR3 protein. The data contain over 50,000 distinct CDR3 sequences, 10% to 12% of them seen just once; the ten biggest clones take up 1.7%. The sequencing sample was made of whole blood. These receptors all come from an adult who was a healthcare worker with PCR-confirmed SARS-CoV-2 infection or an uninfected control (not recorded which).

This clonotype was observed at least ten times. The rearrangement links TRBV27 to TRBJ2-7; D is tentatively TRBD1 or TRBD2 (5 bases each). The CDR3 loop spans 14 amino acids. Trimming removed 8 bases from V and 2 bases from J, with 16 bases in between. Germline CDR1 is MNHEY and CDR2 is SMNVEV (reference sequence). This CDR3 is CASGPLVGAYEQYF. DNA of the CDR3: TGTGCCAGCGGGCCCTTAGTGGGGGCCTACGAGCAGTACTTC.

A note on this clonotype: Here the CDR3 omits its conserved ending phenylalanine or tryptophan, so a read error is the likely source. The rearrangement links TRBV2 to TRBJ2-5, with D unclear. Germline CDR1 reads SNHLY; CDR2 reads FYNNEI. The CDR3 spans 15 residues. V gave up 6 bases and J gave up 0 bases, with 14 bases separating them. The CDR3 coding sequence is TGTGCCAGCAGGGGGTGGGCTATCCACCAAGAGACCCAGTACTCC. Its translation is CASRGWAIHQETQYS.

This clonotype was recorded a few times. The rearrangement joins TRBV5-4 to TRBJ1-2; 9 bases agree with TRBD1. The CDR3 contains 17 residues. Per germline, CDR1 SGHNT and CDR2 YYREEE (reference sequence). The junction had 10 bases not matched to a gene; V was cut back by 0 bases and J by 4 bases. CDR3 coding DNA: TGTGCCAGCAGCTTGGGGACAGGGGACCCCATAAGCTATGGCTACACCTTC. This translates into CASSLGTGDPISYGYTF.

The table lists this clonotype with many counts. V gene TRBV13 combines with J gene TRBJ2-2; D may be TRBD2 (5 bases). CDR1 and CDR2 from the germline V gene are PRHDT and FYEKMQ (reference sequence). The CDR3 is 12 residues long. The V gene lost 5 bases and the J gene lost 7 bases, with 8 bases spanning the gap. The CDR3 DNA is TGTGCCAGCAGCCGGCGGGTCGGGGAGCTGTTTTTT. This translates into CASSRRVGELFF.

This chain connects TRBV5-1 to TRBJ2-3, with a possible D match to TRBD1 (5 bases). The V end was cut by 0 bases, the J end by 6 bases, with 14 bases between. From germline, CDR1 is SGHRS and CDR2 YFSETQ. This CDR3 comprises 15 residues. CDR3 sequence reads: CASSLEGPALDTQYF. In DNA, the CDR3 is TGCGCCAGCAGCTTGGAGGGGCCCGCTTTGGATACGCAGTATTTT.

This clonotype was observed a handful of times. CDR3 loop: CASSVKAGVVDEQFF. The CDR3 DNA follows: TGTGCCAGCAGTGTCAAAGCGGGGGTGGTCGATGAGCAGTTCTTC. The chain joins TRBV6-4 to TRBJ2-1; 8 positions agree with TRBD2. The germline CDR1 and CDR2 sequences are MRHNA and SNTAGT. This CDR3 comprises 15 residues. V shed 4 bases and J 8 bases; nucleotides not matched to a gene: 10.

This clonotype was counted many times. V and J are TRBV7-2 and TRBJ2-7, with D perhaps given as TRBD1 or TRBD2 (5 bases each). Trimming cost V 5 bases and J 2 bases, with 16 bases left between them. Germline V lookup: CDR1 SGHTA, CDR2 FQGNSA. This CDR3 comprises 15 residues. CDR3 region: CASSQTTGTAYEQYF. The CDR3 DNA is TGTGCCAGCAGCCAAACCACCGGGACGGCCTACGAGCAGTACTTC. The entire variable domain, with the rest obtained from reference TRBV7-2 and TRBJ2-7, is as follows: GAGVSQSPSNKVTEKGKDVELRCDPISGHTALYWYRQSLGQGLEFLIYFQGNSAPDKSGLPSDRFSAERTGGSVSTLTIQRTQQEDSAVYLCASSQTTGTAYEQYFGPGTRLTVT.

This clonotype showed up many times. The chain couples TRBV20-1 to TRBJ1-6; D may be TRBD1 (6 bases). V shed 5 bases and J shed 8 bases, with 19 bases lying between them. Germline lookup yields CDR1 DFQATT and CDR2 SNEGSKA (reference sequence). This CDR3 is built from 15 residues. CDR3 coding DNA: TGCAGTGCTCCGGACAGCCTCGGAAGCGATTCACCCCTCCACTTT. Translated, it gives CSAPDSLGSDSPLHF.

This clonotype was observed at least ten times. The J gene is TRBJ2-3, the V gene TRBV9; no clear D gene. V was shortened by 3 bases and J by 0 bases, with 8 bases between the two germline ends. CDR1 SGDLS and CDR2 YYNGEE come from the germline V gene. The CDR3 is made up of 14 amino acids. The CDR3 DNA follows: TGTGCCAGCAGCGGGGCTGATAGCACAGATACGCAGTATTTT. Its translation is CASSGADSTDTQYF.

On this clonotype itself: An end of the junction does not agree with germline; a read error may underlie this. The chain carries TRBV7-8 and TRBJ1-6; D gene unclear. CDR1 is SGHVS, CDR2 FQNEAQ, per germline. This CDR3 is 15 amino acids long. The CDR3 sequence: CASSSDETTNSPHHF. DNA for the CDR3: TGTGCCAGCAGCTCCGACGAAACGACTAATTCACCCCACCACTTT.